The present T cell receptor (beta chain) was sequenced within a study of ipilimumab plus nivolumab after autologous stem cell transplantation. Ipilimumab, 1 mg/kg, started 14 to 28 days after autologous transplant. Patients received nivolumab 3 mg/kg at weeks 1, 4, 7, 10, then fortnightly to week 26. Generated by immunoSEQ multiplex PCR, the TCRdb table keeps only in-frame clones and is missing some. Of about 43,000 clones listed, roughly 90% are singletons. The sample in question was PBMCs, obtained in a trial of ipilimumab plus nivolumab as post-transplant consolidation. The TCR originated in a male donor with multiple myeloma.

CDR3 bases: TGCAGCGCGGGGGGCAGCATGGACTATGGCTACACCTTC. It specifies CSAGGSMDYGYTF. The chain is built from TRBV29-1 and TRBJ1-2; D possibly corresponds to TRBD1 (6 bases). Germline assignment: CDR1 SQVTM and CDR2 ANQGSEA. Between the trimmed V and J ends, which lost 7 bases and 3 bases, there was a span of 15 bases. The CDR3 loop spans 13 amino acids.